Below are 21 T cell receptor beta chains sequenced from a single sample in a study of cytomegalovirus exposure and HLA in healthy donors. 60 Vbeta and 13 Jbeta primers were used in PCR. Some clones are missing from TCRdb's copy, which holds only in-frame ones; the method was immunoSEQ multiplex PCR. The data show tens of thousands of clones, 79% seen once. Sequenced: PBMCs. The receptors here all came from a man in his thirties or forties in good health and CMV-seronegative.

The V and J genes are TRBV5-1 and TRBJ2-1; tentative D call: TRBD2 (5 bases). The CDR3 consists of 15 residues. V lost 0 bases, J lost 8 bases, and 15 bases lay in between. CDR1 is SGHRS and CDR2 is YFSETQ in the germline V gene. For the CDR3, the DNA is TGCGCCAGCAGCTTGGCCGGTGGACCCGGGGATGAGCAGTTCTTC. This codes for CASSLAGGPGDEQFF.

The rearrangement links TRBV28 to TRBJ2-1, with a tentative D call TRBD2 (6 bases). Deletions cut 4 bases from V and 0 bases from J, with 16 bases between. There are 17 residues in the CDR3. Germline V gene sequence: CDR1 MDHEN, CDR2 SYDVKM. CDR3: CASSSSRGSSSYNEQFF. CDR3 bases: TGTGCCAGCAGTTCATCCCGGGGGAGCAGCTCCTACAATGAGCAGTTCTTC.

The chain has TRBV2 and TRBJ1-5; 8 nucleotides align to TRBD1. The CDR3 spans 15 residues. V was pared by 1 base and J by 7 bases, with 6 bases of the junction left unmatched. The germline gives CDR1 SNHLY, CDR2 FYNNEI. The CDR3: CASSEGQGAGQPQHF. For the CDR3, the DNA is TGTGCCAGCAGTGAAGGGCAGGGGGCAGGGCAGCCCCAGCATTTT.

This clone was counted only a few times. The rearrangement uses TRBV29-1 and TRBJ2-1, with TRBD2 matching 16 bases. Trimming took 3 bases from V and 8 from J; bases not matched to a gene: 4. The CDR3 has 15 amino acids. Germline lookup yields CDR1 SQVTM and CDR2 ANQGSEA. The CDR3 region has the DNA TGCAGCGTTGAGGGACTAGCGGGGGGGATCCATGAGCAGTTCTTC. Protein sequence: CSVEGLAGGIHEQFF.

The rearrangement uses TRBV27 and TRBJ1-2, with 9 nucleotides matching TRBD1. CDR3 size: 18 residues. The germline CDR1 and CDR2 sequences are MNHEY and SMNVEV (reference sequence). With 3 bases clipped from V and 7 bases from J, the junction kept 18 bases outside the gene matches. The CDR3 reads CASSLRGQGRRRSSGYTF. CDR3 DNA sequence: TGTGCCAGCAGTTTGAGGGGACAGGGTCGTCGCAGGTCGTCTGGCTACACCTTC.

The chain carries TRBV19 and TRBJ2-5, with TRBD1 matching over 11 bases. With V trimmed by 4 bases and J by 5 bases, 15 bases remained unmatched. CDR3 length equals 18 residues. Per the germline V gene, CDR1 is LNHDA and CDR2 is SQIVND (reference sequence). In DNA form, the CDR3 reads TGTGCCAGTAGTAGCATCCCGGGACAGGGGGAGAGATGGGAGACCCAGTACTTC. This sequence encodes CASSSIPGQGERWETQYF.

This sequence joins TRBV11-3 and TRBJ1-1; perhaps TRBD1 as D (5 bases). V lost 0 bases and J lost 4, with 12 bases in between. There are 15 residues in the CDR3. Germline CDR1 reads SGHNT; CDR2 reads YENEEA. This CDR3 is CASSLDRVGFTEAFF. The CDR3 region has the DNA TGTGCCAGCAGCTTAGACAGGGTGGGATTCACTGAAGCTTTCTTT.

CDR3 residues: CASSSGRPRAETQYF. DNA for the CDR3: TGTGCCAGCAGTTCCGGGAGGCCGAGGGCAGAGACCCAGTACTTC. This chain links TRBV6-5 with TRBJ2-5, with 7 bases identical to TRBD2. Trimming at V came to 4 bases and at J to 4 bases, leaving 9 bases not matched to a gene. CDR3 size: 15 residues. Germline V gives CDR1 MNHEY, CDR2 SVGAGI.

The chain couples TRBV6-1 to TRBJ1-5, with unresolved D. The CDR3 runs 16 residues. Germline V gene lookup returns CDR1 MNHNS and CDR2 SASEGT. Trimming shortened V by 1 base and J by 4 bases, and 14 bases separated the two germline ends. CDR3 sequence reads: CASSEGPGEFNQPQHF. The DNA for the CDR3 is TGTGCCAGCAGTGAAGGGCCCGGAGAGTTTAATCAGCCCCAGCATTTT.

This clone was detected only a few times. The gene calls are TRBV4-3 and TRBJ1-5; 8 bases are a match to TRBD1. Germline V gives CDR1 LGHNA, CDR2 YSLEER. CDR3 length equals 19 residues. With V trimmed by 0 bases and J by 1 base, 11 bases remained unmatched. CDR3 DNA sequence: TGCGCCAGCAGCCAAGAACTTGCACAGGGGGTAGGGAGCAATCAGCCCCAGCATTTT. This sequence encodes CASSQELAQGVGSNQPQHF.

This clone came up once. CDR3 in amino acids: CASSSLETGNYEQYF. CDR3 DNA: TGTGCCAGCAGTTCCCTCGAGACAGGGAATTACGAGCAGTACTTC. The chain uses TRBV28 and TRBJ2-7; 7 positions match TRBD1. The CDR3 has 15 residues. J was trimmed by 4 bases and V by 4 bases; bases with no gene match: 10. CDR1 MDHEN and CDR2 SYDVKM come from the germline V gene.

The chain combines TRBV28 with TRBJ1-2, with D possibly matching TRBD1 (6 bases). Germline CDR1 is MDHEN and CDR2 is SYDVKM. CDR3 length equals 17 residues. V shed 6 bases and J shed 0 bases, with 20 bases lying between them. The CDR3 region is CASRILEDRVTNYGYTF. CDR3 coding DNA: TGTGCCAGCAGGATACTAGAGGACAGAGTGACTAACTATGGCTACACCTTC.

This chain connects TRBV6-1 to TRBJ2-1, with D possibly being TRBD1 (6 bases). The CDR3 sequence is 15 residues long. Between the trimmed V and J ends, which lost 6 bases and 4 bases, there was a span of 16 bases. The V gene's germline CDR1 is MNHNS and CDR2 SASEGT. The CDR3 spells CASRESVGQYNEQFF. CDR3 nucleotide sequence: TGTGCCAGCAGAGAAAGTGTCGGACAGTACAATGAGCAGTTCTTC.

The CDR3, as DNA: TGTGCCAGCAGAAGCGGGACGGTGAACACTGAAGCTTTCTTT. Residues: CASRSGTVNTEAFF. The chain joins TRBV6-1 to TRBJ1-1; D possibly corresponds to TRBD1 (5 bases). Germline-derived CDR1 and CDR2 are MNHNS and SASEGT. Between the trimmed V and J ends, which lost 6 bases and 0 bases, there was a span of 11 bases. The CDR3 runs to 14 residues.

About this clone: Other DNA sequences from this sample encode an identical CDR3 as well. The CDR3 loop reads CASSPPGQGGETQYF. The CDR3 DNA reads TGTGCCAGCTCACCCCCGGGACAGGGGGGCGAGACCCAGTACTTC. This chain connects TRBV18 to TRBJ2-5; TRBD1 matches 11 bases. After removal of 3 bases from V and 5 bases from J, the junction contained 5 bases not matched to a gene. The germline CDR1 and CDR2 sequences are KGHSH and LQKENI. CDR3 size: 15 residues.

This chain connects TRBV27 to TRBJ2-5; TRBD2 aligns across 10 bases. There are 15 residues in the CDR3. The V segment lost 6 bases and the J segment 2 bases; nucleotides outside the gene matches: 6. Germline loops: CDR1 MNHEY, CDR2 SMNVEV (reference sequence). This CDR3 is CASRLAGGGQETQYF. The CDR3 DNA sequence: TGTGCCAGCAGATTAGCGGGGGGAGGTCAAGAGACCCAGTACTTC.

The rearrangement uses TRBV9 and TRBJ2-1; 11 bases fit TRBD1. Germline CDR1 and CDR2: SGDLS and YYNGEE. The CDR3 sequence is 15 residues long. With 2 bases clipped from V and 7 bases from J, the junction kept 5 bases outside the gene matches. In DNA, the CDR3 is TGTGCCAGCAGCGTGATAGGGACAGGGGGAAATGAGCAGTTCTTC. Translating gives CASSVIGTGGNEQFF.

The chain joins TRBV6-1 to TRBJ1-2, with 11 nucleotides matching TRBD1. This CDR3 has 14 amino acids. Germline V gene lookup returns CDR1 MNHNS and CDR2 SASEGT. The V and J ends lost 4 bases and 7 bases, in that order; junction bases with no gene match: 5. The CDR3: CASSAQGTGGGYTF. CDR3 sequence (DNA): TGTGCCAGCAGTGCGCAAGGGACAGGGGGTGGCTACACCTTC.

This chain connects TRBV4-1 to TRBJ2-5; a possible D gene is TRBD1 (5 bases). CDR1 and CDR2 (germline): MGHRA, YSYEKL. The CDR3 runs 14 residues. V was pared by 3 bases and J by 1 base, with 9 bases between. This CDR3 is CASSHLQAQETQYF. The DNA for the CDR3 is TGCGCCAGCAGCCATCTACAGGCCCAAGAGACCCAGTACTTC.

This chain links TRBV6-5 with TRBJ2-5, with TRBD2 identical over 8 bases. V lost 1 base and J lost 5; bases outside the gene matches: 3. CDR1 is MNHEY and CDR2 is SVGAGI in the germline V gene. The CDR3 consists of 14 residues. CDR3 sequence: CASSYWASGETQYF. The CDR3 region has the DNA TGTGCCAGCAGTTACTGGGCTAGCGGGGAGACCCAGTACTTC.

This rearrangement joins TRBV7-3 to TRBJ2-1, with a weak D call TRBD1 (5 bases). V lost 2 bases, J lost 6 bases, and 8 bases lay in between. The CDR3 spans 13 residues. The germline gives CDR1 SGHTA, CDR2 FQGTGA. CDR3 DNA: TGTGCCAGCAGCTTATCGGACACCAATGAGCAGTTCTTC. Translating gives CASSLSDTNEQFF. Drawing the rest from reference TRBV7-3 and TRBJ2-1, the complete variable domain is GAGVSQTPSNKVTEKGKYVELRCDPISGHTALYWYRQSLGQGPEFLIYFQGTGAADDSGLPNDRFFAVRPEGSVSTLKIQRTERGDSAVYLCASSLSDTNEQFFGPGTRLTVL.